This T cell receptor (beta chain) is from a study of OX40 agonist ivuxolimab in advanced cancers. Regarding the research as a whole: Ivuxolimab was an agonistic, fully human IgG2 monoclonal antibody directed against OX40 (CD134), a costimulatory receptor. Intravenous ivuxolimab was administered to patients every 2 weeks at six dose levels: 0.01, 0.1, 0.3, 1.5, 3 and 10 mg/kg. Of the roughly 50 dose-escalation patients, hepatocellular carcinoma was present in about 20, melanoma in approximately 15, renal cell carcinoma in 9 and head and neck cancer in 9. In the dose-escalation cohort, approximately 83% of patients were male, and the mean age was roughly 60 years with a range of roughly 20 to 79. Prior anti-PD-1, anti-PD-L1 or anti-CTLA-4 therapy was permitted, and checkpoint inhibitors had been received by less than 45% of dose-escalation patients. Partial responses occurred in three dose-escalation patients: two with cutaneous melanoma and one with hepatocellular carcinoma. The point of sequencing TCRbeta in the periphery was to test whether ivuxolimab changed TCR sequence diversity and drove clonal T-cell expansion. The paper reports the monotherapy dose-escalation portion (N ≈ 50 patients) of the phase I ivuxolimab trial. Points the paper makes about the study in general: At doses of 0.1 to 3.0 mg/kg, clonal expansion of both CD4+ and CD8+ T cells in blood was seen between baseline and week 6. Partial responders in the 0.1-3.0 mg/kg groups had among the lowest normalized peripheral clonal expansion, especially among CD8+ T cells. After ivuxolimab, expanded clones were on average more numerous among CD8+ T cells than among CD4+ T cells. Low levels of normalized T-cell clonal expansion were also shown by some nonresponding patients. The antigen specificity of the clonally expanded peripheral T cells was not determined.

Genomic DNA was extracted from sorted cells for sequencing of the TCRbeta CDR3 region. TCRbeta CDR3 regions were sequenced using the immunoSEQ Assay. Drawn from immuneACCESS, this table holds only the in-frame rearrangements with V and J called that TCRdb kept. Clones are partly lost; checked studies trace under half to an unresolved V gene and leave the rest unexplained. The sample includes tens of thousands of clones, with 65% to 85% observed a single time. The ten largest clones represent approximately 2% of the sample. The germline V gene yields KGHSH for CDR1 and LQKENI for CDR2. The CDR3 sequence holds 17 residues, the cysteine and phenylalanine included. Only CDR3 DNA remains: 51 bases, in frame from the first base. After removal of 5 bases from V and 0 bases from J, the junction retains 9 bases not matched to a gene. Worth noting for this clone: The antigen it binds to is not known. No base quality information exists; no much larger clone differs at one position.

The trial excluded patients who had a history of autoimmune disease or were on systemic immunosuppression. Peripheral blood for TCR sequencing was collected from all dose cohorts at baseline, on cycle 4 day 1, and on cycle 7 day 1. The samples were drawn from a first-in-human, open-label, multicenter phase I dose-escalation trial of ivuxolimab. Adults with locally advanced or metastatic melanoma, renal cell, hepatocellular, or head and neck squamous cell carcinoma were enrolled in the trial. Before TCR sequencing, CD4+ and CD8+ T cells were separately sorted from peripheral blood. The specimen was CD4+ or CD8+ T cells sorted from blood, collected in a trial of the OX40 agonist ivuxolimab. The clonotype comes from an adult with an advanced solid tumor such as melanoma, head and neck, liver or kidney cancer. The V gene is TRBV18 and the J gene is TRBJ2-3; 9 of the junction bases match TRBD2. The CDR3 has the sequence CASSTMTSGTSTDTQYF. Read as DNA, the sequence is TGTGCCAGCTCAACCATGACTAGCGGAACTAGCACAGATACGCAGTATTTT.